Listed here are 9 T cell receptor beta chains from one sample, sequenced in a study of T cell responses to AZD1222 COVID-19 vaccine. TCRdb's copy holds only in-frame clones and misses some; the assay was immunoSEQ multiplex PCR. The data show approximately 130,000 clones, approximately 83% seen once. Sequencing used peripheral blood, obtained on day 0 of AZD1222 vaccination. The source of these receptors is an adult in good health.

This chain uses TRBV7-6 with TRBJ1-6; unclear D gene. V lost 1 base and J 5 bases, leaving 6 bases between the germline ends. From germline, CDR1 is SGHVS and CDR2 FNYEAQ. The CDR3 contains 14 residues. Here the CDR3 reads CASSLGQNNSPLHF. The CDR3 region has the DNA TGTGCCAGCAGCTTAGGGCAAAATAATTCACCCCTCCACTTT.

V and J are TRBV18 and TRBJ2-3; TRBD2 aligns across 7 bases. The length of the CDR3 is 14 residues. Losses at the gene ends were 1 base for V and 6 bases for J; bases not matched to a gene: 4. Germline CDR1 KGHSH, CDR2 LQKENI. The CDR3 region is CASSPLQGGDTQYF. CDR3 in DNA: TGTGCCAGCTCACCACTCCAGGGAGGGGATACGCAGTATTTT.

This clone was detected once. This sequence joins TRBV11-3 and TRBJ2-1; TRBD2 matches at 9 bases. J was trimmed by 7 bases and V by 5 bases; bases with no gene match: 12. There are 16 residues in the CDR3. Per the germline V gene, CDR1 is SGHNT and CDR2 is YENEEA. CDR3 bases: TGTGCCAGCAGCCCCGCGGGTAGCGGGAGAAGTAATGAGCAGTTCTTC. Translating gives CASSPAGSGRSNEQFF.

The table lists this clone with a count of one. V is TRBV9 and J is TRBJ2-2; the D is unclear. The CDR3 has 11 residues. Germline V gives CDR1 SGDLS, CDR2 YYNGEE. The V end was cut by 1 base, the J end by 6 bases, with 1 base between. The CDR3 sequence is CASSVPGELFF. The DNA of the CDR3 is TGTGCCAGCAGCGTACCCGGGGAGCTGTTTTTT.

CDR3 coding DNA: TGTGCCAGTAGCTTTGCCGTCGGCGAGCAGTACTTC. It specifies CASSFAVGEQYF. The chain recombines TRBV19 with TRBJ2-7; no clear D gene. The CDR3 spans 12 residues. Germline-derived CDR1 and CDR2 are LNHDA and SQIVND (reference sequence). V was clipped by 6 bases and J by 6 bases, with 12 bases between them.

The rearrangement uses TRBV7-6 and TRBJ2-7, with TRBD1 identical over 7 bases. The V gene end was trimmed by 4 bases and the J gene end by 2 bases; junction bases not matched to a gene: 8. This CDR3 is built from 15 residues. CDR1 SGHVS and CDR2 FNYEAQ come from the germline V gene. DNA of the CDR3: TGTGCCAGCAGCTCCTCAGGGGGTCCCACCTACGAGCAGTACTTC. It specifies CASSSSGGPTYEQYF.

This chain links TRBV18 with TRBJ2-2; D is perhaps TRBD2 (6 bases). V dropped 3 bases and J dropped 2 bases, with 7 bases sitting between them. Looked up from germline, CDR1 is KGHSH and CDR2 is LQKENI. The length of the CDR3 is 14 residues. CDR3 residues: CASSPGTNTGELFF. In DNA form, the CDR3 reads TGTGCCAGCTCACCTGGGACTAACACCGGGGAGCTGTTTTTT.

The CDR3 region is CAWVGQPNTEAFF. The CDR3, as DNA: TGTGCCTGGGTCGGACAGCCGAACACTGAAGCTTTCTTT. The chain combines TRBV30 with TRBJ1-1; D may be TRBD1 (6 bases). The V gene's germline CDR1 is GTSNPN and CDR2 SVGIG (reference sequence). The CDR3 extends over 13 amino acids. V was shortened by 5 bases and J by 1 base, with 11 bases between the two germline ends.

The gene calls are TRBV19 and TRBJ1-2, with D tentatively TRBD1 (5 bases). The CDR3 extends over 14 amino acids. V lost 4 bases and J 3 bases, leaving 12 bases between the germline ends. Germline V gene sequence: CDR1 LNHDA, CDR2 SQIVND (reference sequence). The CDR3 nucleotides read TGTGCCAGTAGTAGAAGCAGGGTGGACTATGGCTACACCTTC. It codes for CASSRSRVDYGYTF.